This T cell receptor (beta chain) was captured in a study of T cell responses to AZD1222 COVID-19 vaccine. Study outcomes and limitations: Repertoire sampling was restricted to post-peak T cell response timepoints.

On this clone: Its target is unknown.

V shed 3 bases, J shed 0 bases, and the junction held 7 bases outside the gene matches. CDR3 size: 16 residues. Germline V gene sequence: CDR1 SGHRS, CDR2 YFSETQ. Profiled with immunoSEQ multiplex PCR; TCRdb holds only in-frame clones, not every one. The data contain approximately 140,000 clones, approximately 92% of them seen just once; the ten biggest clones take up 2.5% to 3.5%. Sequenced material: peripheral blood, taken 28 days after the second AZD1222 dose. The clonotype was recovered from an adult who received the AZD1222 COVID-19 vaccine. The rearrangement joins TRBV5-1 to TRBJ2-3; TRBD2 agrees at 7 bases. CDR3 in amino acids: CASSSRLAQSTDTQYF. CDR3 DNA sequence: TGCGCCAGCAGCTCGAGACTAGCCCAAAGCACAGATACGCAGTATTTT. The variable domain in full, with the rest retrieved from reference TRBV5-1 and TRBJ2-3, is KAGVTQTPRYLIKTRGQQVTLSCSPISGHRSVSWYQQTPGQGLQFLFEYFSETQRNKGNFPGRFSGRQFSNSRSEMNVSTLELGDSALYLCASSSRLAQSTDTQYFGPGTRLTVL.